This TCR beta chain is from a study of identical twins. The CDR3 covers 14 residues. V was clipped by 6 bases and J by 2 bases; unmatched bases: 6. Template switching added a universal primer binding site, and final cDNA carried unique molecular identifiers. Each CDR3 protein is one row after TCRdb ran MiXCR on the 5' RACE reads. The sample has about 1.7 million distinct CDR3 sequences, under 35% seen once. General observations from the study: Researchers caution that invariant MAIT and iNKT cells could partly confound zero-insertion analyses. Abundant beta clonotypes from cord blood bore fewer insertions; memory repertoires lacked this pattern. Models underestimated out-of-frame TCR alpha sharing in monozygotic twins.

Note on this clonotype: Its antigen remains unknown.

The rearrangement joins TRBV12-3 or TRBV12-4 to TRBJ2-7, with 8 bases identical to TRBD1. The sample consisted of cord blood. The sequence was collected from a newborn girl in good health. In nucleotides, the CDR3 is TGTGCCAGCAGGCCGACAGGGGCAACCTACGAGCAGTACTTC. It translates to CASRPTGATYEQYF.